A selection of T cell receptor beta chains follows, all from one sample in a study of low-dose radiotherapy and immunotherapy resistance in tumors. One entry per CDR3 protein, called by TCRdb with MiXCR from the reads. The sample comprises fewer than 90,000 distinct CDR3 sequences, under 20% of which are singletons, and about 5.9% rests with the top ten. The sequencing here drew on PBMCs, taken before treatment. Receptors originate from a male donor with prostate cancer. CDR3s include the opening cysteine and the closing phenylalanine or tryptophan. The D gene is left open where the match is weak. Clone size is given for some rows only: seen once, a few or many times, or a class if the clone is expanded.

V: TRBV6-5; J: TRBJ2-3; D: .; size: many; DNA: TGTGCCAGCAGCAACTACAGGGCAGATACGCAGTATTTT; CDR3: CASSNYRADTQYF
V: TRBV5-1; J: TRBJ1-6; D: TRBD1; size: .; DNA: TGCGCCAGCAGCCCAAGTCAGGGGGGTTCAAGTTCACCCCTCCACTTT; CDR3: CASSPSQGGSSSPLHF
V: TRBV10-3; J: TRBJ2-1; D: TRBD2; size: many; DNA: TGTGCCACACGTGATAGCGGGGGGACATACAATGAGCAGTTCTTC; CDR3: CATRDSGGTYNEQFF
V: TRBV5-4; J: TRBJ2-2; D: .; size: many; DNA: TGTGCCAGCAGCGTAGACCTGGACGGGGTGAACACCGGGGAGCTGTTTTTT; CDR3: CASSVDLDGVNTGELFF
V: TRBV6-6; J: TRBJ1-2; D: .; size: many; DNA: TGTGCCAGCAGTTACTCCACCGCGGACGGGATCTACACCTTC; CDR3: CASSYSTADGIYTF
V: TRBV20-1; J: TRBJ2-7; D: TRBD2; size: many; DNA: TGCAGTGCTCTCTCTAGCGGGGGGGCCGGCTCCTACGAGCAGTACTTC; CDR3: CSALSSGGAGSYEQYF
V: TRBV4-1; J: TRBJ1-5; D: TRBD1; size: many; DNA: TGCGCCAGCAGACAACAGGGGAGCAATCAGCCCCAGCATTTT; CDR3: CASRQQGSNQPQHF
V: TRBV11-2; J: TRBJ2-1; D: .; size: many; DNA: TGTGCCAGCAGCTTAGAGACAGGAACCCTTTCATCCAATGAGCAGTTCTTC; CDR3: CASSLETGTLSSNEQFF
V: TRBV7-8; J: TRBJ2-1; D: TRBD2; size: many; DNA: TGTGCCAGCAGCCGGCGGACTAGCGGGAGCTCCTACAATGAGCAGTTCTTC; CDR3: CASSRRTSGSSYNEQFF
V: TRBV7-9; J: TRBJ1-6; D: TRBD1; size: .; DNA: TGTGCCAGCAGCCTCCCGGGACAGGGACTTTTACCCCTCCACTTT; CDR3: CASSLPGQGLLPLHF
V: TRBV5-1; J: TRBJ2-5; D: TRBD2; size: many; DNA: TGCGCCAGCAGCTCCCTAGCGGGAGGGCCGGGGGAGACCCAGTACTTC; CDR3: CASSSLAGGPGETQYF
V: TRBV2; J: TRBJ2-1; D: TRBD2; size: many; DNA: TGTGCCAGCAGTGCGCTAGCGGGAGGGGAGCAGTTCTTC; CDR3: CASSALAGGEQFF
V: TRBV29-1; J: TRBJ2-5; D: TRBD2; size: many; DNA: TGCAGCGTTGTTTTCTTAGCGGGAGGGCAAGAGACCCAGTACTTC; CDR3: CSVVFLAGGQETQYF
V: TRBV7-2; J: TRBJ2-3; D: TRBD2; size: .; DNA: TGTGCCAGCAGCTTAGGTCGGTATTCGGCGGGAGGAGAAGATACGCAGTATTTT; CDR3: CASSLGRYSAGGEDTQYF
V: TRBV25-1; J: TRBJ2-6; D: TRBD1; size: few; DNA: TGTGCCGGCAGTGAGTCCAGGGGGCGCGCTGGGGCCAACGTCCTGACTTTC; CDR3: CAGSESRGRAGANVLTF
V: TRBV28; J: TRBJ2-4; D: .; size: few; DNA: TGTGCCAGCAGCTCCGAACAGAACATTCAGTACTTC; CDR3: CASSSEQNIQYF
V: TRBV30; J: TRBJ1-6; D: .; size: many; DNA: TGTGCCTGGAGTGCACAGGCCTACCCAAGTTCACCCCTCCACTTT; CDR3: CAWSAQAYPSSPLHF
V: TRBV12-3/TRBV12-4; J: TRBJ1-2; D: .; size: .; DNA: TGTGCCAGCAACCAAATCTCCCATGGCTACACCTTC; CDR3: CASNQISHGYTF
V: TRBV29-1; J: TRBJ1-1; D: .; size: many; DNA: TGCAGCGCCCTGCGGGCAGCAAGAACTGAAGCTTTCTTT; CDR3: CSALRAARTEAFF
V: TRBV19; J: TRBJ2-1; D: TRBD2; size: few; DNA: TGTGCCAGTAGTAGCAGCGGGAGAGATGACAATGAGCAGTTCTTC; CDR3: CASSSSGRDDNEQFF
V: TRBV14; J: TRBJ1-1; D: .; size: many; DNA: TGTGCCAGCAGCCAAGCTCCAGGATTCGAAGCTTTCTTT; CDR3: CASSQAPGFEAFF
V: TRBV28; J: TRBJ2-7; D: TRBD1; size: .; DNA: TGTGCCAGCAGTGTAGTCACGGGACAGGGCTACGAGCAGTACTTC; CDR3: CASSVVTGQGYEQYF
V: TRBV6-5; J: TRBJ2-7; D: TRBD2; size: many; DNA: TGTGCCAGCAGTTACTCTCGGGTGGGGACGGGAGGTGTCTCCTACGAGCAGTACTTC; CDR3: CASSYSRVGTGGVSYEQYF
V: TRBV9; J: TRBJ2-3; D: .; size: many; DNA: TGTGCCAGCAGCGGAATAGCGAGCGGAGATACGCAGTATTTT; CDR3: CASSGIASGDTQYF
V: TRBV28; J: TRBJ2-7; D: .; size: .; DNA: TGTGCCAGCAGTTTATGGAGCCCGCCCGAGCAGTACTTC; CDR3: CASSLWSPPEQYF
V: TRBV2; J: TRBJ2-5; D: TRBD2; size: many; DNA: TGTGCCAGCATTGGGCCTAGCGGATTGACGAAAGAGACCCAGTACTTC; CDR3: CASIGPSGLTKETQYF
V: TRBV15; J: TRBJ2-7; D: .; size: many; DNA: TGTGCCACCAGCATAGGGGGGGATGGCTACGAGCAGTACTTC; CDR3: CATSIGGDGYEQYF
V: TRBV20-1; J: TRBJ2-7; D: TRBD2; size: .; DNA: TGCAGTGCTCCAGACGAGGCGGGGGGGGGGTGTTACGAGCAGTACTTC; CDR3: CSAPDEAGGGCYEQYF
V: TRBV7-6; J: TRBJ1-4; D: .; size: few; DNA: TGTGCCAGCAGCTTCTATGCGTCTGGGGAGGAAAAACTGTTTTTT; CDR3: CASSFYASGEEKLFF
V: TRBV20-1; J: TRBJ2-7; D: .; size: many; DNA: TGCAGTGCGCCGCTGACGCCAACTTACGAGCAGTACTTC; CDR3: CSAPLTPTYEQYF
V: TRBV7-9; J: TRBJ2-5; D: TRBD2; size: many; DNA: TGTGCCAGCAGCTCATCCGGGACTAGCGGGATAGAGACCCAGTACTTC; CDR3: CASSSSGTSGIETQYF
V: TRBV5-6; J: TRBJ1-6; D: .; size: .; DNA: TGTGCCAGCGGATATATCGGGGAAAATTCACCCCTCCACTTT; CDR3: CASGYIGENSPLHF
V: TRBV5-1; J: TRBJ2-3; D: TRBD2; size: .; DNA: TGCGCCAGCAGCCTCGGGGGGGCTACAGATACGCAGTATTTT; CDR3: CASSLGGATDTQYF
V: TRBV20-1; J: TRBJ1-6; D: .; size: many; DNA: TGCAGTGCACCAGTCGGGCGGAATTCACCCCTCCACTTT; CDR3: CSAPVGRNSPLHF
V: TRBV3-1; J: TRBJ2-5; D: TRBD2; size: many; DNA: TGTGCCAGCAGCCGGACTAGCGCGGTCCAAGAGACCCAGTACTTC; CDR3: CASSRTSAVQETQYF
V: TRBV6-1; J: TRBJ2-1; D: .; size: .; DNA: TGTGCCAGTGGGGGACGAGTACGTTCTACTAATGAGCAGTTCTTC; CDR3: CASGGRVRSTNEQFF
V: TRBV23-1; J: TRBJ1-2; D: .; size: .; DNA: TGCGCCAGCAACGTCTACTTCGACACCTTC; CDR3: CASNVYFDTF
V: TRBV27; J: TRBJ1-1; D: .; size: few; DNA: TGTGCCAGCAGTTCCCGTCAGGGATGGGCTGAAGCTTTCTTT; CDR3: CASSSRQGWAEAFF
V: TRBV20-1; J: TRBJ1-1; D: .; size: .; DNA: TGCAGTGCTAGGGGAACAGGTGTGAACACTGAAGCTTTCTTT; CDR3: CSARGTGVNTEAFF
V: TRBV11-2; J: TRBJ2-5; D: TRBD2; size: many; DNA: TGTGCCAGCAGCTTAGATGCAGCGGGGGAGACCCAGTACTTC; CDR3: CASSLDAAGETQYF
V: TRBV12-3/TRBV12-4; J: TRBJ2-7; D: TRBD1; size: many; DNA: TGTGCCAGCACCCGGACAGGGGACGCCTACGAGCAGTACTTC; CDR3: CASTRTGDAYEQYF
V: TRBV19; J: TRBJ2-6; D: TRBD2; size: few; DNA: TGTGCCAGTAGTATAGAGGGGGGGGTCTCTGGGGCCAACGTCCTGACTTTC; CDR3: CASSIEGGVSGANVLTF
V: TRBV12-3/TRBV12-4; J: TRBJ2-3; D: .; size: many; DNA: TGTGCCAGCAGCTCCGGACCGTTTAACCCAATGAATACGCAGTATTTT; CDR3: CASSSGPFNPMNTQYF
V: TRBV6-2/TRBV6-3; J: TRBJ2-7; D: .; size: .; DNA: TGTGCCAGCAGTACCCGGACCGTGGGGGAGCAGTACTTC; CDR3: CASSTRTVGEQYF
V: TRBV12-3/TRBV12-4; J: TRBJ2-3; D: .; size: many; DNA: TGTGCCAGCAGGGAGGATCGCACAGATACGCAGTATTTT; CDR3: CASREDRTDTQYF
V: TRBV4-2; J: TRBJ1-3; D: .; size: many; DNA: TGTGCCAGCAGCCAAGTGGGGTCCTCGTCTGGAAACACCATATATTTT; CDR3: CASSQVGSSSGNTIYF
V: TRBV10-2; J: TRBJ1-3; D: .; size: many; DNA: TGCGCCAGCAGTGAGCGACCTGGGTACACCATATATTTT; CDR3: CASSERPGYTIYF
V: TRBV18; J: TRBJ2-6; D: .; size: .; DNA: TGTGCCAGCTCACCAAGGACCGTGACGGGGGCCAACGTCCTGACTTTC; CDR3: CASSPRTVTGANVLTF
V: TRBV30; J: TRBJ2-2; D: .; size: many; DNA: TGTGCCAAACAACGGGGCTTGGCGAACACCGGGGAGCTGTTTTTT; CDR3: CAKQRGLANTGELFF
V: TRBV19; J: TRBJ1-5; D: .; size: many; DNA: TGTGCCACAAATATACGGCTTGGCAACAATCAGCCCCAGCATTTT; CDR3: CATNIRLGNNQPQHF
V: TRBV24-1; J: TRBJ1-1; D: TRBD1; size: many; DNA: TGTGCCACCAGTGATAGCGGCAGGGGGGATATAGCTTTCTTT; CDR3: CATSDSGRGDIAFF
V: TRBV19; J: TRBJ1-4; D: .; size: many; DNA: TGTGCCAGTAGTATGAGAGGATCCTCTGATGAAAAACTGTTTTTT; CDR3: CASSMRGSSDEKLFF
V: TRBV5-1; J: TRBJ2-1; D: .; size: .; DNA: TGCGCCAGCAGCTTAGGGGGACTTCTCTCGTACAATGAGCAGTTCTTC; CDR3: CASSLGGLLSYNEQFF
V: TRBV6-5; J: TRBJ2-1; D: .; size: many; DNA: TGTGCCAGCAGTTACGGCAGGAGCTCCTACAATGAGCAGTTCTTC; CDR3: CASSYGRSSYNEQFF
V: TRBV6-6; J: TRBJ1-1; D: TRBD1; size: many; DNA: TGTGCCAGCAGGATAATACAGGGGCCTGAAGCTTTCTTT; CDR3: CASRIIQGPEAFF
V: TRBV29-1; J: TRBJ2-7; D: .; size: many; DNA: TGCAGCGTCAAAGGGACGGTCTCCTACGAGCAGTACTTC; CDR3: CSVKGTVSYEQYF
V: TRBV28; J: TRBJ2-7; D: .; size: many; DNA: TGTGCCAGCAGGGGAGGCCTTCGCGAGCAGTACTTC; CDR3: CASRGGLREQYF